The text below deals with one TCR beta chain. This record belongs to a study of blood T cell repertoires in COVID-19. Clones were sequenced by immunoSEQ multiplex PCR, and TCRdb holds only the in-frame ones, with some missing. This sample has 200,000 to 250,000 clones, with 82% found just once. Germline values: CDR1 MNHEY, CDR2 SVGAGI. The germline V and J ends were trimmed by 6 bases and 10 bases, with 16 bases remaining between them. The CDR3 length is 14 residues. This chain joins TRBV6-5 and TRBJ1-6; D gene ambiguous. Source material: PBMCs or T cells enriched from blood (not recorded which). This clonotype was obtained from a woman in her fifties or sixties who had recovered from COVID-19. In DNA, the CDR3 is TGTGCCAGCAGCCCGGGAGTGCCATACTCACCCCTCCACTTT. Translation: CASSPGVPYSPLHF.